The 32 T cell receptor beta chains listed next were all sequenced from one sample in a study of T-cell memory formation after mild COVID-19. Using its own MiXCR run on the 5' RACE reads, TCRdb lists one record per CDR3 protein. The sample consists of hundreds of thousands of distinct CDR3 sequences, around 15% of them appearing once. Material: PBMCs or a T cell subset sorted from them (not recorded which). The receptor set was obtained from an adult woman who had mild COVID-19 (a few samples of this study predate the infection). Cell type and time point are not known.

V and J are TRBV4-2 and TRBJ1-4, with TRBD1 as a possible D gene (6 bases). Trimming shortened V by 0 bases and J by 2 bases, and 19 bases separated the two germline ends. The CDR3 has 19 amino acids. Germline-derived CDR1 and CDR2 are LGHNA and YNFKEQ. This CDR3 is CASSQDWVGGDKTNEKLFF. Written as DNA, the CDR3 is TGTGCCAGCAGCCAAGATTGGGTGGGGGGGGACAAGACTAATGAAAAACTGTTTTTT.

This clonotype was seen ten or more times. This sequence joins TRBV3-1 and TRBJ1-1; D ambiguous. The germline V gene has CDR1 LGHDT and CDR2 YNNKEL (reference sequence). The CDR3 is 14 residues long. Trimming removed 0 bases from V and 4 bases from J, with 9 bases in between. CDR3 region: CASSQDRGVTEAFF. The CDR3 bases are TGTGCCAGCAGCCAAGATCGTGGGGTCACTGAAGCTTTCTTT. Complete variable domain (other parts from reference TRBV3-1 and TRBJ1-1): DTAVSQTPKYLVTQMGNDKSIKCEQNLGHDTMYWYKQDSKKFLKIMFSYNNKELIINETVPNRFSPKSPDKAHLNLHINSLELGDSAVYFCASSQDRGVTEAFFGQGTRLTVV.

This clonotype was detected a few times. The J gene is TRBJ2-3, the V gene TRBV28, with TRBD2 matching over 10 bases. CDR3 size: 17 residues. The ends lost 6 bases at V and 0 bases at J; junction bases unmatched: 9. CDR1 and CDR2 from the germline V gene are MDHEN and SYDVKM. DNA for the CDR3: TGTGCCAGCAGACTAACTCAACTAGCGGGGAGCACAGATACGCAGTATTTT. Encoded protein: CASRLTQLAGSTDTQYF.

The rearrangement links TRBV7-3 to TRBJ2-5; TRBD1 matches at 10 bases. Germline V gene sequence: CDR1 SGHTA, CDR2 FQGTGA. CDR3 size: 15 residues. J gave up 1 base and V 5 bases, and 4 bases lay outside the gene matches. Here the CDR3 reads CASSDRQGAQETQYF. CDR3 coding DNA: TGTGCCAGCAGCGACCGACAGGGGGCCCAAGAGACCCAGTACTTC.

This clonotype was counted a few times. The chain combines TRBV5-5 with TRBJ2-2, with unresolved D. Germline-derived CDR1 and CDR2 are SGHKS and YYEKEE (reference sequence). Trimming stripped 0 bases from V and 7 bases from J, with 4 bases between. The CDR3 runs to 12 residues. The CDR3 sequence: CASSLGDGELFF. The CDR3 DNA is TGTGCCAGCAGCTTGGGAGACGGGGAGCTGTTTTTT.

This clonotype was detected a few times. The chain uses TRBV20-1 and TRBJ1-2; 10 bases line up with TRBD1. The V gene's germline CDR1 is DFQATT and CDR2 SNEGSKA (reference sequence). There are 15 residues in the CDR3. J lost 5 bases, V lost 3 bases, and 9 bases had no gene match. The DNA of the CDR3 is TGCAGTGCTAGTCCCGCCGGACAGGGGGGTTATGGCTACACCTTC. Amino acids: CSASPAGQGGYGYTF.

The chain employs TRBV4-1 and TRBJ1-1; D is unclear. The V gene lost 5 bases and the J gene lost 1 base, with 17 bases spanning the gap. The CDR3 contains 16 residues. The germline V gene encodes CDR1 MGHRA and CDR2 YSYEKL. The CDR3 is CASSNRARGKNTEAFF. CDR3 in DNA: TGCGCCAGCAGCAACCGGGCGCGGGGTAAGAACACTGAAGCTTTCTTT.

This clonotype has a handful of counts. The chain employs TRBV9 and TRBJ1-2; unclear D gene. With 1 base removed from V and 4 bases from J, the gap between germline ends came to 8 bases. The CDR3 is 13 residues long. Germline V gene lookup returns CDR1 SGDLS and CDR2 YYNGEE. The CDR3 spells CASSVSDGYGYTF. The DNA for the CDR3 is TGTGCCAGCAGCGTATCGGATGGCTATGGCTACACCTTC.

In this sample, this clonotype turned up a few times. The chain employs TRBV5-1 and TRBJ2-3; TRBD1 aligns across 12 bases. The junction had 3 bases not matched to a gene; V was cut back by 4 bases and J by 0 bases. The germline gives CDR1 SGHRS, CDR2 YFSETQ. The length of the CDR3 is 16 residues. The CDR3 bases are TGCGCCAGCAGCAAGGGACAGGGGGCGAGCACAGATACGCAGTATTTT. Its translation is CASSKGQGASTDTQYF.

In its sample, this clonotype was seen a few times. The rearrangement joins TRBV5-5 to TRBJ1-2, with 8 nucleotides matching TRBD1. The germline V gene encodes CDR1 SGHKS and CDR2 YYEKEE (reference sequence). Losses at the gene ends were 3 bases for V and 8 bases for J; bases not matched to a gene: 3. There are 12 residues in the CDR3. This CDR3 is CASSSGTGGYTF. The CDR3 DNA sequence: TGTGCCAGCAGCTCCGGGACAGGCGGCTACACCTTC.

This chain links TRBV11-2 with TRBJ2-7; D is undetermined. The CDR3 loop spans 14 amino acids. The germline gives CDR1 SGHAT, CDR2 FQNNGV. Trimming removed 2 bases from V and 3 bases from J, with 11 bases in between. CDR3 DNA sequence: TGTGCCAGCAGCTTAAGGGCCGTCTACTACGAGCAGTACTTC. Amino acid sequence: CASSLRAVYYEQYF.

The chain joins TRBV6-5 to TRBJ2-7, with D perhaps matching TRBD1 or TRBD2 (5 bases each). Trimming cost V 10 bases and J 2 bases, with 12 bases left between them. Germline V gives CDR1 MNHEY, CDR2 SVGAGI. CDR3 length: 12 residues. The CDR3 protein is CATRGIAYEQYF. DNA of the CDR3: TGTGCCACCCGGGGCATCGCCTACGAGCAGTACTTC.

This clonotype was recorded once. The gene calls are TRBV15 and TRBJ2-5, with D tentatively TRBD1 (6 bases). V was shortened by 3 bases and J by 7 bases, with 21 bases between the two germline ends. Germline lookup yields CDR1 LNHNV and CDR2 YYDKDF (reference sequence). This CDR3 region has 16 residues. CDR3 DNA sequence: TGTGCCACCAGCAGGCCATCCACCGAGGGGGTTTGGACCCAGTACTTC. Its translation is CATSRPSTEGVWTQYF.

The V call is TRBV6-5, the J call TRBJ2-3, with TRBD2 matching 8 bases. Trimming cost V 2 bases and J 5 bases; bases outside gene matches: 6. This CDR3 contains 15 residues. CDR1 and CDR2 (germline): MNHEY, SVGAGI. The CDR3 spells CASSYHRGGEDTQYF. CDR3 coding DNA: TGTGCCAGCAGTTACCACCGGGGGGGTGAAGATACGCAGTATTTT.

The chain links TRBV12-3 or TRBV12-4 to TRBJ1-5; D unresolved. The V end lost 2 bases, the J end lost 4 bases, and 12 bases lay between the germline ends. The CDR3 totals 15 residues. This CDR3 is CASSLFGRANQPQHF. CDR3 nucleotide sequence: TGTGCCAGCAGTTTATTCGGGAGGGCAAATCAGCCCCAGCATTTT.

The chain couples TRBV4-3 to TRBJ1-1; TRBD1 might be the D (5 bases). CDR1 and CDR2 from the germline V gene are LGHNA and YSLEER. This CDR3 is 14 amino acids long. Trimming stripped 5 bases from V and 2 bases from J, with 12 bases between. CDR3: CASSTRDANTEAFF. CDR3 DNA sequence: TGCGCCAGCAGCACGCGGGACGCTAACACTGAAGCTTTCTTT.

CDR3 amino acids: CASSVSPDNSPEAFF. The CDR3 bases are TGTGCCAGCAGCGTATCCCCAGACAACTCTCCGGAAGCTTTCTTT. The genes are TRBV9 and TRBJ1-1, with no clear D. The CDR3 runs 15 residues. CDR1 and CDR2 (germline): SGDLS, YYNGEE. V was clipped by 1 base and J by 8 bases, with 18 bases between them.

This clonotype was counted a few times. The CDR3 coding sequence is TGCGCCAGCAGCCAAGGAATGGCGGGGAGCTACAATGAGCAGTTCTTC. Amino acids: CASSQGMAGSYNEQFF. The chain combines TRBV4-1 with TRBJ2-1; TRBD2 is a possible D gene (6 bases). The CDR3 length is 16 residues. V lost 1 base and J lost 3, with 13 bases in between. CDR1 MGHRA and CDR2 YSYEKL come from the germline V gene.

The genes are TRBV7-6 and TRBJ2-5; maybe TRBD2 (6 bases). CDR1 and CDR2 (germline): SGHVS, FNYEAQ. The CDR3 runs to 17 residues. With 4 bases removed from V and 2 bases from J, the gap between germline ends came to 20 bases. The CDR3 region is CASSSAPGTPWQETQYF. In nucleotides, the CDR3 is TGTGCCAGCAGCTCCGCCCCCGGGACTCCCTGGCAAGAGACCCAGTACTTC.

A few counts support this clonotype. V and J are TRBV5-6 and TRBJ1-6, with 12 bases identical to TRBD1. Trimming cost V 4 bases and J 9 bases; bases outside gene matches: 5. Germline V gives CDR1 SGHDT, CDR2 YYEEEE. There are 15 residues in the CDR3. Here the CDR3 reads CASSVGQGAGSPLHF. The DNA of the CDR3 is TGTGCCAGCAGCGTGGGACAGGGGGCAGGTTCACCCCTCCACTTT.

The V call is TRBV6-5, the J call TRBJ1-2, with 9 bases that match TRBD1. V gave up 5 bases and J gave up 2 bases; unmatched junction bases: 6. The germline gives CDR1 MNHEY, CDR2 SVGAGI. The CDR3 is made up of 15 amino acids. The DNA for the CDR3 is TGTGCCAGCAGTCTCGGGACAGGGATGAACTATGGCTACACCTTC. This gives the protein CASSLGTGMNYGYTF.

The chain uses TRBV29-1 and TRBJ2-5; D remains ambiguous. The germline V gene encodes CDR1 SQVTM and CDR2 ANQGSEA. V lost 5 bases to trimming and J lost 4 bases, with 11 bases between them. This CDR3 has 12 residues. The CDR3 sequence: CSVLTDSETQYF. DNA of the CDR3: TGCAGCGTTCTGACGGATTCAGAGACCCAGTACTTC.

This clonotype was recorded at least ten times. The chain couples TRBV10-3 to TRBJ2-6, with D unresolved. The V gene lost 3 bases and the J gene lost 0 bases, with 12 bases spanning the gap. CDR1 is ENHRY and CDR2 is SYGVKD in the germline V gene. This CDR3 is built from 17 residues. CDR3 amino acids: CAISENEHHSGANVLTF. The CDR3 nucleotides read TGTGCCATCAGTGAAAATGAACATCACTCTGGGGCCAACGTCCTGACTTTC.

This clonotype was detected only a few times. This chain joins TRBV24-1 and TRBJ1-2; D remains unclear. Trimming left V 4 bases short and J 2 bases short, with 10 bases between. Germline values: CDR1 KGHDR, CDR2 SFDVKD. CDR3 length equals 14 residues. The CDR3 loop reads CATSEPTSNYGYTF. The DNA for the CDR3 is TGTGCCACCAGTGAGCCTACGTCGAACTATGGCTACACCTTC.

The sample holds a few counts of this clonotype. The V gene is TRBV4-1, the J gene TRBJ1-2; TRBD1 agrees at 7 bases. V shed 3 bases, J shed 3 bases, and the junction held 13 bases outside the gene matches. There are 17 residues in the CDR3. Looked up from germline, CDR1 is MGHRA and CDR2 is YSYEKL. The CDR3 loop reads CASSHPRGEGWDYGYTF. CDR3 in DNA: TGCGCCAGCAGCCACCCCAGGGGGGAAGGCTGGGACTATGGCTACACCTTC.

The chain carries TRBV12-3 or TRBV12-4 and TRBJ2-7; D gene ambiguous. V was cut by 8 bases and J by 0 bases, with 11 bases left in between. This CDR3 is built from 13 residues. CDR3 residues: CASRPPFSYEQYF. The CDR3 DNA is TGTGCCAGCCGTCCCCCCTTCTCCTACGAGCAGTACTTC.

The chain has TRBV7-2 and TRBJ2-4; the D gene is possibly TRBD2 (5 bases). The ends were cut back, 3 bases at V and 2 bases at J, with 11 bases in the middle. Germline V gene lookup returns CDR1 SGHTA and CDR2 FQGNSA. CDR3 length: 15 residues. Written as DNA, the CDR3 is TGTGCCAGCAGCTTTGGGTCGGGGACCAAAAACATTCAGTACTTC. It specifies CASSFGSGTKNIQYF.

The table lists this clonotype with a few counts. This rearrangement joins TRBV27 to TRBJ2-1; TRBD2 matches 9 bases. CDR1 is MNHEY, CDR2 SMNVEV, per germline (reference sequence). This CDR3 is 14 amino acids long. J was trimmed by 2 bases and V by 7 bases; bases with no gene match: 3. The CDR3 loop is CASTGTSPYNEQFF. In nucleotides, the CDR3 is TGTGCCAGCACCGGGACTAGCCCCTACAATGAGCAGTTCTTC.

This clonotype was counted a few times. The rearrangement uses TRBV19 and TRBJ2-1; tentatively, D is TRBD2 (5 bases). The CDR3 extends over 16 amino acids. Trimming cost V 3 bases and J 7 bases, with 19 bases left between them. Looked up from germline, CDR1 is LNHDA and CDR2 is SQIVND (reference sequence). CDR3 protein: CASSMRVLARGNEQFF. The CDR3 DNA sequence: TGTGCCAGTAGTATGCGGGTTTTAGCGAGAGGGAATGAGCAGTTCTTC.

The chain recombines TRBV12-3 or TRBV12-4 with TRBJ2-1; D not resolved. The CDR3 runs 14 residues. Trimming cost V 4 bases and J 2 bases, with 9 bases left between them. CDR3 sequence: CASSSQIAYNEQFF. In nucleotides, the CDR3 is TGTGCCAGCAGTTCCCAAATCGCCTACAATGAGCAGTTCTTC.

This clonotype was observed a few times. The chain recombines TRBV12-3 or TRBV12-4 with TRBJ2-3; 9 bases map to TRBD2. Losses at the gene ends were 0 bases for V and 6 bases for J; bases not matched to a gene: 7. The CDR3 sequence is 16 residues long. In nucleotides, the CDR3 is TGTGCCAGCAGTTTAGCGGGGACTAGCCCTGGGGATACGCAGTATTTT. This translates into CASSLAGTSPGDTQYF.

This sequence joins TRBV7-2 and TRBJ2-1; D is unclear. The V end lost 2 bases, the J end lost 15 bases, and 14 bases lay between the germline ends. The CDR3 is made up of 12 amino acids. Germline V gene data show CDR1 as SGHTA and CDR2 as FQGNSA. The CDR3 DNA reads as TGTGCCAGCAGCTTAATGGCCCGCAGCATGTTCTTC. This encodes CASSLMARSMFF.